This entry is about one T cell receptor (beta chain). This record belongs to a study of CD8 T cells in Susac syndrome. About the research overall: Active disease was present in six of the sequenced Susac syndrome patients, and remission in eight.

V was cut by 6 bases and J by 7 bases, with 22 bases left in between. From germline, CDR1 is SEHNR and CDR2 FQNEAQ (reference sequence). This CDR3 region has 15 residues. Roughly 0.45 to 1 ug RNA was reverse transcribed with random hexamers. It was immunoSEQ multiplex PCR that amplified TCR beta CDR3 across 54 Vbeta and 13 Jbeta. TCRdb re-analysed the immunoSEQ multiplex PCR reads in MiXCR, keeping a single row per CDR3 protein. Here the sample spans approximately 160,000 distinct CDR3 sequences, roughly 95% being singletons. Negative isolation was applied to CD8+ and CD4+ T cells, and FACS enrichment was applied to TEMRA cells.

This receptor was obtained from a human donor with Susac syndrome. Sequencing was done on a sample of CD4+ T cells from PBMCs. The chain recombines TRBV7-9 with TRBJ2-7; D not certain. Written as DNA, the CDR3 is TGTGCCAGCAGTGATGATTGGCCTCCTCGTCTGGAGCAGTACGTC. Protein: CASSDDWPPRLEQYV.